This T cell receptor beta chain was documented in a study of cytomegalovirus exposure and HLA in healthy donors. The CDR3 is 14 residues long. Trimming removed 6 bases from V and 3 bases from J; junction bases left unmatched: 6. CDR1 and CDR2 (germline): SNHLY, FYNNEI. The primer mix had 60 Vbeta and 13 Jbeta primers. Using immunoSEQ multiplex PCR, the repertoire was profiled, and TCRdb retains in-frame clones only, with some absent. The table includes roughly 170,000 clones, 82% detected once. The chain joins TRBV2 to TRBJ2-7; TRBD1 matches 9 bases. Sequencing was carried out using PBMCs. This sequence originates from a male donor in good health and CMV-seronegative. The chain's CDR3 is CASREQGALYEQYF. As DNA, the CDR3 is TGTGCCAGCAGGGAACAGGGGGCTCTCTACGAGCAGTACTTC.